Below, one TCR beta chain is given with its context. The antigen is not known. This sample was included in a study of PD-1 blockade in classical Hodgkin lymphoma. Each of the patients experienced relapse following autologous stem cell transplantation, and their brentuximab vedotin exposure differed. Thawed PBMCs were subjected to magnetic negative selection, which yielded isolated CD8+ T cells. The CDR3 consists of 16 residues. Germline V gene lookup returns CDR1 SGHTA and CDR2 FQGNSA. J lost 0 bases, V lost 4 bases, and 7 bases had no gene match. Profiling relied on immunoSEQ multiplex PCR, and the TCRdb table lists in-frame clones only, not all of them. Among approximately 4,500 clones listed, 77% were seen once. Overall study findings and caveats: Baseline diversity resembling that of newly diagnosed patients was seen in complete responders.

This sequence joins TRBV7-2 and TRBJ2-7; 9 positions match TRBD2. Here the sequenced sample was CD8+ T cells from blood, taken at baseline. The TCR comes from a human donor with classical Hodgkin lymphoma. Here the CDR3 reads CASSSVSGGTSYEQYF. The CDR3 DNA reads TGTGCCAGCAGCTCAGTGAGCGGGGGGACCTCCTACGAGCAGTACTTC.